What follows are 17 T cell receptor beta chains derived from one specimen sequenced in a study of T-cell memory formation after mild COVID-19. TCRdb redid the calling of the 5' RACE reads with MiXCR, one entry per CDR3 protein. Here the sample spans roughly 130,000 distinct CDR3 sequences, roughly 6% being singletons. Sequencing used PBMCs or a T cell subset sorted from them (not recorded which). Source of these receptors: an adult woman who had mild COVID-19 (a few samples of this study predate the infection). Cell type and time point are not known.

CDR3 in DNA: TGTGCCAGCAGCGCAGAGGAGGGACTTCGGAACAATGAGCAGTTCTTC. This encodes CASSAEEGLRNNEQFF. This rearrangement joins TRBV9 to TRBJ2-1; tentative D call: TRBD2 (6 bases). CDR1 is SGDLS and CDR2 is YYNGEE in the germline V gene. The CDR3 totals 16 residues. Trimming removed 3 bases from V and 5 bases from J, with 18 bases in between.

The table lists this clonotype with many counts. The chain employs TRBV30 and TRBJ2-1; the D call may be TRBD1 or TRBD2 (5 bases each). Germline lookup yields CDR1 GTSNPN and CDR2 SVGIG (reference sequence). There are 14 residues in the CDR3. Trimming stripped 3 bases from V and 6 bases from J, with 15 bases between. The CDR3 DNA reads TGTGCCTGGAGAAACCCAGGGAGCGGCAATGAGCAGTTCTTC. Translated: CAWRNPGSGNEQFF.

This rearrangement joins TRBV24-1 to TRBJ2-7, with 7 bases identical to TRBD1. The CDR3 runs 15 residues. CDR1 and CDR2 (germline): KGHDR, SFDVKD. Losses at the gene ends were 2 bases for V and 2 bases for J; bases not matched to a gene: 5. CDR3 in DNA: TGTGCCACCAGTGATTCGTGGGACAGCACCTACGAGCAGTACTTC. It codes for CATSDSWDSTYEQYF.

This clonotype was seen many times. The V and J genes are TRBV25-1 and TRBJ2-5; tentatively, D is TRBD1 or TRBD2 (5 bases each). Germline values: CDR1 MGHDK, CDR2 SYGVNS. The V gene lost 4 bases and the J gene lost 5 bases, with 14 bases spanning the gap. The CDR3 covers 14 residues. Written as DNA, the CDR3 is TGTGCCAGCAGTGTCTTCGGGACCTCGGAGACCCAGTACTTC. Protein: CASSVFGTSETQYF.

This clonotype was observed at least ten times. J is TRBJ2-2 and V is TRBV11-2; TRBD2 matches 8 bases. J lost 6 bases, V lost 5 bases, and 8 bases had no gene match. The length of the CDR3 is 15 residues. Germline V lookup: CDR1 SGHAT, CDR2 FQNNGV. This CDR3 reads CASSPGTRVSGELFF. DNA of the CDR3: TGTGCCAGCAGCCCCGGGACTAGGGTGTCCGGGGAGCTGTTTTTT.

This clonotype has only a few counts. CDR3 loop: CASIGRGNNQPQHF. The CDR3 bases are TGTGCCAGTATAGGCCGGGGTAACAATCAGCCCCAGCATTTT. V and J are TRBV19 and TRBJ1-5; D is ambiguous. This CDR3 has 14 residues. Germline V lookup: CDR1 LNHDA, CDR2 SQIVND (reference sequence). The ends were cut back, 7 bases at V and 3 bases at J, with 13 bases in the middle.

On this clonotype: A much larger clone is a single base away; this may be a read error. This is likely a read error, given that the CDR3 carries no conserved phenylalanine or tryptophan at its end. The gene calls are TRBV15 and TRBJ2-7; TRBD2 might be the D (7 bases). V was cut by 3 bases and J by 2 bases, with 14 bases left in between. CDR1 is LNHNV, CDR2 YYDKDF, per germline (reference sequence). The CDR3 extends over 15 amino acids. CDR3 region: CATSSGGRTTYEQYL. CDR3 DNA sequence: TGTGCCACCAGCAGCGGGGGGCGGACGACCTACGAGCAGTACTTA.

The V and J genes are TRBV7-2 and TRBJ2-3; 8 bases map to TRBD2. Germline trimming cut 5 bases from V and 2 bases from J; bases unmatched to any gene: 6. The CDR3 totals 15 residues. Germline V CDR1 and CDR2: SGHTA, FQGNSA. CDR3 sequence (DNA): TGTGCCAGCAGCCCCCGACTAGCGTTCACAGATACGCAGTATTTT. It encodes CASSPRLAFTDTQYF.

This clonotype was detected a few times. The chain carries TRBV6-2 or TRBV6-3 and TRBJ1-6; 7 bases are a match to TRBD1. V gave up 5 bases and J gave up 10 bases; unmatched junction bases: 8. This CDR3 is 14 amino acids long. CDR1 MNHEY and CDR2 SVGEGT come from the germline V gene. CDR3 in DNA: TGTGCCAGCAGTGGAGACAGGGCCAACTCACCCCTCCACTTT. Translated, it gives CASSGDRANSPLHF.

This clonotype came up a few times. The rearrangement uses TRBV30 and TRBJ1-2; 7 bases are a match to TRBD1. Losses at the gene ends were 1 base for V and 5 bases for J; bases not matched to a gene: 1. CDR3 length: 12 residues. Looked up from germline, CDR1 is GTSNPN and CDR2 is SVGIG (reference sequence). The CDR3 here is CAWSGGQYGYTF. The CDR3 coding sequence is TGTGCCTGGAGTGGGGGACAGTATGGCTACACCTTC.

This clonotype is medium-sized by share. This sequence joins TRBV4-3 and TRBJ2-1; 12 bases match TRBD2. This CDR3 is 14 amino acids long. The J segment lost 14 bases and the V segment lost 0 bases, leaving 5 bases of the junction unmatched. Germline-derived CDR1 and CDR2 are LGHNA and YSLEER. The CDR3 DNA reads as TGCGCCAGCAGCCAAGATCAGACTAGCGGGAGTAAGTTCTTC. It codes for CASSQDQTSGSKFF.

This clonotype was picked up a small number of times. The chain combines TRBV5-1 with TRBJ2-7; TRBD2 matches at 9 bases. V shed 0 bases, J shed 2 bases, and the junction held 3 bases outside the gene matches. CDR1 and CDR2 (germline): SGHRS, YFSETQ. The CDR3 extends over 15 amino acids. The CDR3 sequence is CASSLASGAPYEQYF. The CDR3 DNA follows: TGCGCCAGCAGCTTGGCTAGCGGGGCACCCTACGAGCAGTACTTC.

This clonotype was seen more than once but under ten times. This chain joins TRBV7-3 and TRBJ2-2; TRBD2 matches at 9 bases. CDR3 size: 17 residues. Trimming cost V 2 bases and J 4 bases; bases outside gene matches: 8. Germline V CDR1 and CDR2: SGHTA, FQGTGA. DNA for the CDR3: TGTGCCAGCAGCTTACTCCGCGGGGGGGCTGGCACCGGGGAGCTGTTTTTT. Protein: CASSLLRGGAGTGELFF.

This clonotype was seen repeatedly, ten times or more. The rearrangement links TRBV6-5 to TRBJ1-1; D gene unclear. V shed 4 bases and J shed 1 base, with 7 bases lying between them. The length of the CDR3 is 13 residues. CDR1 is MNHEY, CDR2 SVGAGI, per germline. Here the CDR3 DNA reads TGTGCCAGCAGTTTTTCATCGAACACTGAAGCTTTCTTT. It specifies CASSFSSNTEAFF.

This clonotype has at least ten counts. The chain combines TRBV6-2 or TRBV6-3 with TRBJ2-5; no clear D. V was trimmed by 0 bases and J by 5 bases, leaving 4 bases between them. This CDR3 is built from 12 residues. Per the germline V gene, CDR1 is MNHEY and CDR2 is SVGEGT. In nucleotides, the CDR3 is TGTGCCAGCAGTTACTCGACCGAGACCCAGTACTTC. The encoded protein is CASSYSTETQYF.

This clonotype was detected only a few times. The chain recombines TRBV6-5 with TRBJ2-2; D is unresolved. Germline values: CDR1 MNHEY, CDR2 SVGAGI. This CDR3 spans 17 amino acids. With 3 bases removed from V and 1 base from J, the gap between germline ends came to 15 bases. In DNA, the CDR3 is TGTGCCAGCAGTTATAGGGCTAGGACCCAGAACACCGGGGAGCTGTTTTTT. This sequence encodes CASSYRARTQNTGELFF.

J is TRBJ2-1 and V is TRBV4-3; D is undetermined. Trimming shortened V by 1 base and J by 7 bases, and 8 bases separated the two germline ends. Germline assignment: CDR1 LGHNA and CDR2 YSLEER. The CDR3 consists of 13 residues. The DNA of the CDR3 is TGCGCCAGCAGCCAAGGGGTGGGTAATGAGCAGTTCTTC. Translated, it gives CASSQGVGNEQFF.